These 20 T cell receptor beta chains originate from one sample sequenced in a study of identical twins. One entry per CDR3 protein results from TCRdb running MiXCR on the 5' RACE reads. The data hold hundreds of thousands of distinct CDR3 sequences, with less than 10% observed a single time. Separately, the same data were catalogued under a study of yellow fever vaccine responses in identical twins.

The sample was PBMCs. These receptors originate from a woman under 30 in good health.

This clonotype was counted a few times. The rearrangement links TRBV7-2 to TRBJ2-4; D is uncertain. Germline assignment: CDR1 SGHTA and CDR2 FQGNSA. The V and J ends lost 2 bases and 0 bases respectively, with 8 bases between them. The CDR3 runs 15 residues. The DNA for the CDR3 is TGTGCCAGCAGCTTATCTGACATAGCCAAAAACATTCAGTACTTC. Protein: CASSLSDIAKNIQYF.

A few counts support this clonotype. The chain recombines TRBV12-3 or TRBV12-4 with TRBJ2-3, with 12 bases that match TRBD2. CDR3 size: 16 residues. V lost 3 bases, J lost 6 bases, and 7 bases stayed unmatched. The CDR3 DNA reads TGTGCCAGCAGTTTTTTGCTAGCGGGAGGGGGGGATACGCAGTATTTT. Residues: CASSFLLAGGGDTQYF.

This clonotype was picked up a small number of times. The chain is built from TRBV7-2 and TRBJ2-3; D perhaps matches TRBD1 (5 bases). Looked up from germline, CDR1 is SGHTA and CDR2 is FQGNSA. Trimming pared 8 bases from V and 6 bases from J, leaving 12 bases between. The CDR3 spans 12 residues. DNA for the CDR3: TGTGCCAGCCAGGGTTTTTTGGATACGCAGTATTTT. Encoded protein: CASQGFLDTQYF.

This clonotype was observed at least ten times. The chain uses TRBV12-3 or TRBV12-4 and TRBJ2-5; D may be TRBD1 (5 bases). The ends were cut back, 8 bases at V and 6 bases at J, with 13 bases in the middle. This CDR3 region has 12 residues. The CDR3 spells CASAGLGQTQYF. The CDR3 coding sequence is TGTGCCAGCGCAGGGTTGGGGCAGACCCAGTACTTC.

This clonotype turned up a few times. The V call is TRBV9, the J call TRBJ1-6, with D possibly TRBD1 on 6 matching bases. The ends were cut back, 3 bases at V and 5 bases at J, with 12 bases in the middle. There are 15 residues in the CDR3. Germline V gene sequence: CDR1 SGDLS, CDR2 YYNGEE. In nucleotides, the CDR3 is TGTGCCAGCAGCGGCCAGGGGTTCGATAATTCACCCCTCCACTTT. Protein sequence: CASSGQGFDNSPLHF.

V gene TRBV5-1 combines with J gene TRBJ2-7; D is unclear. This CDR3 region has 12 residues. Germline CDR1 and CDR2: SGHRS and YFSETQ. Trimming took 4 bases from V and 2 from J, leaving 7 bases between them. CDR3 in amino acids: CASSTDTYEQYF. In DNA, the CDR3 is TGCGCCAGCAGCACAGACACCTACGAGCAGTACTTC. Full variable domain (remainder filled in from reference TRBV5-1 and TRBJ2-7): KAGVTQTPRYLIKTRGQQVTLSCSPISGHRSVSWYQQTPGQGLQFLFEYFSETQRNKGNFPGRFSGRQFSNSRSEMNVSTLELGDSALYLCASSTDTYEQYFGPGTRLTVT.

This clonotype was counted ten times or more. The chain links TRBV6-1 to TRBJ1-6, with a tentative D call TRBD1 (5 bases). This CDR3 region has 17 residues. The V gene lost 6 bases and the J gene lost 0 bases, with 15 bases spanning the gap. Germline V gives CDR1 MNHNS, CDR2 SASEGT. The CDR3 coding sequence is TGTGCCAGCAGCAACAGGCGGTGGGGCTCCTATAATTCACCCCTCCACTTT. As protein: CASSNRRWGSYNSPLHF.

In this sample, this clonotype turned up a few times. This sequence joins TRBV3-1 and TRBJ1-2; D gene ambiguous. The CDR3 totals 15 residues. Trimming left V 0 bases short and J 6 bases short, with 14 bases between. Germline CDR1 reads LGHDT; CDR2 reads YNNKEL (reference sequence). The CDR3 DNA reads TGTGCCAGCAGCCAAGATCTACTAGGGTCGGATGGCTACACCTTC. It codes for CASSQDLLGSDGYTF. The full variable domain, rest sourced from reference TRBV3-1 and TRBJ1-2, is DTAVSQTPKYLVTQMGNDKSIKCEQNLGHDTMYWYKQDSKKFLKIMFSYNNKELIINETVPNRFSPKSPDKAHLNLHINSLELGDSAVYFCASSQDLLGSDGYTFGSGTRLTVV.

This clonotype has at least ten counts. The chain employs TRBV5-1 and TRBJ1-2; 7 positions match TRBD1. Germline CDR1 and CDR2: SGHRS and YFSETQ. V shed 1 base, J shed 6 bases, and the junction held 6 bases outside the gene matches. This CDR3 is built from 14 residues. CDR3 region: CASSLFGTEDGYTF. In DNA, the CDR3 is TGCGCCAGCAGCTTGTTTGGGACAGAGGATGGCTACACCTTC.

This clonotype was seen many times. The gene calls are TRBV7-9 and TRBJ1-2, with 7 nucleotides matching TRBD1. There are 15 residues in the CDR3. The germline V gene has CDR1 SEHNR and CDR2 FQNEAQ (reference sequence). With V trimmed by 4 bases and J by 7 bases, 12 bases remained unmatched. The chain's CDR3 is CASSSPEQGLSGYTF. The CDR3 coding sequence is TGTGCCAGCAGCTCACCCGAACAGGGGTTGTCTGGCTACACCTTC. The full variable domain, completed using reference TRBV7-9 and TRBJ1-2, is DTGVSQNPRHKITKRGQNVTFRCDPISEHNRLYWYRQTLGQGPEFLTYFQNEAQLEKSRLLSDRFSAERPKGSFSTLEIQRTEQGDSAMYLCASSSPEQGLSGYTFGSGTRLTVV.

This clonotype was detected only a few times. The CDR3 DNA is TGTGCCAGCAGCTTGTTCAACTCAGGACCCTACAATGAGCAGTTCTTC. Translation: CASSLFNSGPYNEQFF. This sequence joins TRBV5-6 and TRBJ2-1; D not certain. V was cut by 1 base and J by 2 bases, with 13 bases left in between. The CDR3 spans 16 residues. The germline gives CDR1 SGHDT, CDR2 YYEEEE. Variable domain in full (rest from reference TRBV5-6 and TRBJ2-1): DAGVTQSPTHLIKTRGQQVTLRCSPKSGHDTVSWYQQALGQGPQFIFQYYEEEERQRGNFPDRFSGHQFPNYSSELNVNALLLGDSALYLCASSLFNSGPYNEQFFGPGTRLTVL.

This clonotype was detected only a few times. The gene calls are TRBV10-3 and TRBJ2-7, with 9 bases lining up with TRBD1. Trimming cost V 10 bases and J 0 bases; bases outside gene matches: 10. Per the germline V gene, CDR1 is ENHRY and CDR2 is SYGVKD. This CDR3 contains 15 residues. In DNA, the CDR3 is TGTGCCAGCCAACACCGGGACAGGGCCTCCTACGAGCAGTACTTC. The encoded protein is CASQHRDRASYEQYF.

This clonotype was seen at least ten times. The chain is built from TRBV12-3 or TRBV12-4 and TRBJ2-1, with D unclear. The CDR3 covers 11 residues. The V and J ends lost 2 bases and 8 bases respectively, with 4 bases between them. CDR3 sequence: CASSLFYEQFF. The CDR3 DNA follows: TGTGCCAGCAGTTTATTTTATGAGCAGTTCTTC.

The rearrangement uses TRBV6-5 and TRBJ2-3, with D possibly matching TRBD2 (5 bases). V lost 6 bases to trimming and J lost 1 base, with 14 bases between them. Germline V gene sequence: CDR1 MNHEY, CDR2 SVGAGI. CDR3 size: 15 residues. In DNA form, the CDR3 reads TGTGCCAGCAGCTATGGGGTAGCGCGCACAGATACGCAGTATTTT. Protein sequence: CASSYGVARTDTQYF.

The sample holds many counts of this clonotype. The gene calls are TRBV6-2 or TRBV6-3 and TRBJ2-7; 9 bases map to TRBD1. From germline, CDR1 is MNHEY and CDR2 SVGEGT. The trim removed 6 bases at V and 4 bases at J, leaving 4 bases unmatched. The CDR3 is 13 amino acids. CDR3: CASRPTGGYEQYF. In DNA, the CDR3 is TGTGCCAGCAGACCGACAGGGGGTTACGAGCAGTACTTC.

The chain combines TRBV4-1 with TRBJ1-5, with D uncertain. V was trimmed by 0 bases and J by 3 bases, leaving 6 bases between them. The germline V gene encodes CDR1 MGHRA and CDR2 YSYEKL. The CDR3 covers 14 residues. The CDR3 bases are TGCGCCAGCAGCCAAGATAATCCCAATCAGCCCCAGCATTTT. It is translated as CASSQDNPNQPQHF.

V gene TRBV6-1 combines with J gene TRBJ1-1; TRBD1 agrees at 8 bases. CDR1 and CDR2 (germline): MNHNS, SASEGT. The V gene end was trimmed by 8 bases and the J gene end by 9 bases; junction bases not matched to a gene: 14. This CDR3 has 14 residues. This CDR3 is CASLRQGLSVQAFF. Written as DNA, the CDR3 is TGTGCCAGCCTACGACAGGGGCTGTCGGTCCAAGCTTTCTTT.

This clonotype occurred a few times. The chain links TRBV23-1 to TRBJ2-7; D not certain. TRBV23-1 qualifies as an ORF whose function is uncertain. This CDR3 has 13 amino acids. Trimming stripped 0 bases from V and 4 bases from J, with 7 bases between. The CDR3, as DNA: TGCGCCAGCAGTCAATCGGGAAAATACGAGCAGTACTTC. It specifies CASSQSGKYEQYF.

The CDR3 is CASSDRGASQPQHF. The CDR3 DNA follows: TGTGCCAGCAGTGACAGGGGCGCCTCTCAGCCCCAGCATTTT. The chain joins TRBV2 to TRBJ1-5; D might be TRBD1 (6 bases). Germline V gives CDR1 SNHLY, CDR2 FYNNEI. The CDR3 is 14 amino acids. Trimming removed 3 bases from V and 6 bases from J, with 12 bases in between.

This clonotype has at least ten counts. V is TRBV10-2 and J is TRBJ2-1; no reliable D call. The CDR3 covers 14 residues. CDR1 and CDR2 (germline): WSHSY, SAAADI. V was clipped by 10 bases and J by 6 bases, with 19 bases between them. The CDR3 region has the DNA TGCGCCACCTTAGATCCTTACGCTGTCAATGAGCAGTTCTTC. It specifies CATLDPYAVNEQFF.